This record covers a single TCR beta chain. Its antigen is not known. The germline V and J ends were trimmed by 2 bases and 1 base, with 9 bases remaining between them. Germline V gene sequence: CDR1 MNHNS, CDR2 SASEGT. CDR3 length equals 15 residues. These data come from a study of T cell repertoires in cytomegalovirus infection. TCRdb reprocessed the reads via MiXCR and lists one record per CDR3 protein. The sample includes 310,000 or so distinct CDR3 sequences, 25% of them seen just once. The TCR sequence derives from a human donor in good health (CMV status not recorded). Some clones in this sample may be carry-over from other donors' samples. Sequencing used cultured PBMCs, obtained from culture after CMV antigen stimulation. This chain joins TRBV6-1 and TRBJ2-1; D ambiguous. In nucleotides, the CDR3 is TGTGCCAGCAGTGAAATGGTGGGATCCTACAATGAGCAGTTCTTC. This codes for CASSEMVGSYNEQFF.